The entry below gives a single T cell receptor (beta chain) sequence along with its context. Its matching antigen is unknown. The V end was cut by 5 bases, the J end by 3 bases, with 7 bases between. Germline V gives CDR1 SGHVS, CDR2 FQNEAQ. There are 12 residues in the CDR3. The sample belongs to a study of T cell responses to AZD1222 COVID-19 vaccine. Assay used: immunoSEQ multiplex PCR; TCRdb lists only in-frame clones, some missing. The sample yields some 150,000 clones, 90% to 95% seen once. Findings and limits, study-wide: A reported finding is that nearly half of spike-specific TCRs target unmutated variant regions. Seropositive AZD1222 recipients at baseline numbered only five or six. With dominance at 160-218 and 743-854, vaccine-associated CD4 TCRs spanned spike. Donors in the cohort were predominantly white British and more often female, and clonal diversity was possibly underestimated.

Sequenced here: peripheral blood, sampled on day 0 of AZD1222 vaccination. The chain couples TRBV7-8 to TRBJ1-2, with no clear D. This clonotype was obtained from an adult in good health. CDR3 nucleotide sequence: TGTGCCAGCAGCCCCACCTACTATGGCTACACCTTC. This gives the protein CASSPTYYGYTF. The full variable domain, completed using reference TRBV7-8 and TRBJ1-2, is GAGVSQSPRYKVAKRGQDVALRCDPISGHVSLFWYQQALGQGPEFLTYFQNEAQLDKSGLPSDRFFAERPEGSVSTLKIQRTQQEDSAVYLCASSPTYYGYTFGSGTRLTVV.